This T cell receptor beta chain was identified during a study of beta chain features in type 1 diabetes. Points from the study as a whole: Insertions at VDJ junctions were less frequent in type 1 diabetes patients. These patients also deleted more nucleotides at the same junctions. Among all four CD4+ subsets, Type 1 diabetes patients had TCRB CDR3s that were moderately but significantly shorter.

As for this clone: The antigen is not known.

Expressed TCRB transcripts were sequenced because the entire RNA isolate underwent reverse transcription. Generated by immunoSEQ multiplex PCR, the TCRdb table keeps only in-frame clones and is missing some. Of about 660,000 clones listed, over 11% are singletons. The trim removed 3 bases at V and 5 bases at J, leaving 9 bases unmatched. CDR1 and CDR2 (germline): SGDLS, YYNGEE. This CDR3 has 16 residues. Per donor, one heparinised blood draw averaged roughly 110 mL. The gene calls are TRBV9 and TRBJ2-2; 8 positions agree with TRBD2. Material: naive CD4+ T cells from blood. This receptor was taken from a young man with type 1 diabetes. CDR3 sequence: CASSGPASGGTGELFF. CDR3 coding DNA: TGTGCCAGCAGCGGACCGGCCTCGGGAGGGACCGGGGAGCTGTTTTTT.